The table lists the clone carrying this T cell receptor (beta chain) with a few counts. The data belong to a study of OX40 agonist ivuxolimab in advanced cancers. Measured with immunoSEQ multiplex PCR; TCRdb has only the in-frame clones, and not every one. The sample lists roughly 66,000 clones; around 80% were seen once. The CDR3 totals 15 residues. Germline trimming cut 7 bases from V and 4 bases from J; bases unmatched to any gene: 14. Germline lookup yields CDR1 SQVTM and CDR2 ANQGSEA. This chain joins TRBV29-1 and TRBJ2-5, with TRBD1 identical over 8 bases. This specimen was CD4+ or CD8+ T cells sorted from blood, taken in a trial of the OX40 agonist ivuxolimab. This receptor was taken from an adult with an advanced solid tumor such as melanoma, head and neck, liver or kidney cancer. CDR3 DNA: TGCAGCGCCACAGGGGGTGGACTAACTGCAGAGACCCAGTACTTC. Translating it yields CSATGGGLTAETQYF.